These 5 T cell receptor beta chains originate from one sample sequenced in a study of graft-versus-host responses after intestinal transplantation. Repertoires were generated with immunoSEQ multiplex PCR, while TCRdb's copy carries only in-frame clones and drops some. The table has some 8,000 clones, approximately 30% seen once. The material was alloreactive CD4+ T cells from a mixed lymphocyte reaction culture, obtained before intestinal transplant. Subset defined: CFSE-low proliferating T cells sorted from roughly six-day pre-transplant mixed lymphocyte reaction (GvH or HvG direction). All receptors come from a human patient who received an intestinal transplant.

The V call is TRBV6-6, the J call TRBJ1-5, with no clear D. Germline lookup yields CDR1 MNHNY and CDR2 SVGAGI (reference sequence). The CDR3 spans 15 residues. V was shortened by 5 bases and J by 3 bases, with 14 bases between the two germline ends. The DNA of the CDR3 is TGTGCCAGCAGTCAAAGGGCGGGGTACAATCAGCCCCAGCATTTT. Translating it yields CASSQRAGYNQPQHF.

This clone was seen a few times. This chain links TRBV6-1 with TRBJ2-7, with 8 nucleotides matching TRBD1. Per germline, CDR1 MNHNS and CDR2 SASEGT. The CDR3 has 14 residues. The V and J ends lost 4 bases and 6 bases, in that order; junction bases with no gene match: 8. The CDR3 spells CASSGWTGPGEQYF. CDR3 DNA: TGTGCCAGCAGTGGGTGGACAGGGCCCGGCGAGCAGTACTTC.

On this clone itself: The junction and the germline gene differ at one end; a read error may be behind it. The J gene is TRBJ1-2, the V gene TRBV9, with D perhaps matching TRBD1 (5 bases). The CDR3 covers 12 residues. The V gene's germline CDR1 is SGDLS and CDR2 YYNGEE. In DNA, the CDR3 is TGTGCCAGCACCAGTTGGGGGAGGGCAACTTCCTTC. It yields the protein CASTSWGRATSF.

The chain joins TRBV5-4 to TRBJ2-3; TRBD2 matches 12 bases. CDR1 SGHNT and CDR2 YYREEE come from the germline V gene (reference sequence). The CDR3 is 18 amino acids. V lost 4 bases, J lost 0 bases, and 9 bases stayed unmatched. The CDR3 spells CASSRGLAGSLSTDTQYF. Here the CDR3 DNA reads TGTGCCAGCAGCCGGGGACTAGCGGGCTCCCTCAGCACAGATACGCAGTATTTT.

This rearrangement joins TRBV7-2 to TRBJ2-7; a weak D match, TRBD2 (5 bases). Trimming pared 0 bases from V and 1 base from J, leaving 7 bases between. CDR1 and CDR2 from the germline V gene are SGHTA and FQGNSA. The CDR3 runs to 14 residues. The DNA for the CDR3 is TGTGCCAGCAGCTTAGCGGGAGTATCCTACGAGCAGTACTTC. This translates into CASSLAGVSYEQYF.